Listed below are T cell receptor beta chains from one sample, sequenced in a study of Tregs in tolerant kidney transplant recipients. Some clones are missing from TCRdb's copy, which holds only in-frame ones; the method was immunoSEQ multiplex PCR. This table holds about 83,000 clones, around 98% found once. Here the sequenced sample was CD4+ T cells from blood, taken before the transplant. Receptors originate from a human donor who received a combined kidney and bone marrow transplant. Both conserved end residues are part of each CDR3. Fields, in order: V gene, clone size, CDR3 length, CDR3 protein. Expanded clones are given a class, and other clones once, few, many or no size at all.

V gene: TRBV7-2
clone size: NA
CDR3 length: 17
CDR3 protein: CASSFTGTTSSTDTQYF

V gene: TRBV4-1
clone size: NA
CDR3 length: 17
CDR3 protein: CASSQDPSSGGPDTQYF

V gene: TRBV4-2
clone size: NA
CDR3 length: 15
CDR3 protein: CASSQDLTGANVLTF

V gene: TRBV6-5
clone size: NA
CDR3 length: 14
CDR3 protein: CASSYSRKNTEAFF

V gene: TRBV4-2
clone size: NA
CDR3 length: 14
CDR3 protein: CASSQTDRGSGYTF

V gene: TRBV15
clone size: once
CDR3 length: 14
CDR3 protein: CATSSRGGNEKLFF

V gene: TRBV5-4
clone size: NA
CDR3 length: 16
CDR3 protein: CASSFLLQGNTGELFF

V gene: TRBV7-2
clone size: NA
CDR3 length: 16
CDR3 protein: CASSLRGRGDTDTQYF

V gene: TRBV7-9
clone size: NA
CDR3 length: 18
CDR3 protein: CASSYRLPLAGGGDTQYF

V gene: TRBV9
clone size: NA
CDR3 length: 16
CDR3 protein: CASSTQLAAFYNEQFF

V gene: TRBV10-1
clone size: once
CDR3 length: 18
CDR3 protein: CASRASGIEVSGTDTQYF